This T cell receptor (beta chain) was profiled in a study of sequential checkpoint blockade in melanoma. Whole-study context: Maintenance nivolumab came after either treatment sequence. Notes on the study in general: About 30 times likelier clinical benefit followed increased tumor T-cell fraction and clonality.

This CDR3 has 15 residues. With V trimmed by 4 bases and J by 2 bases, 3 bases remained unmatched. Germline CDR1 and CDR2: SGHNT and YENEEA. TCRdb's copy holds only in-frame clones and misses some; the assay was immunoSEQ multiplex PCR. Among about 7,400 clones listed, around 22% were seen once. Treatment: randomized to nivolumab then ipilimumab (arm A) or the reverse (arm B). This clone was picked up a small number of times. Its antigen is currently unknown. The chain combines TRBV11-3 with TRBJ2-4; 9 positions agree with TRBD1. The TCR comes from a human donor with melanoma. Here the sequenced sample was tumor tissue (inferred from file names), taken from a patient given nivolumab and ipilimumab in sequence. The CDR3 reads CASSWGQGPKNIQYF. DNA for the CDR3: TGTGCCAGCAGCTGGGGACAGGGACCCAAAAACATTCAGTACTTC.